This T cell receptor (beta chain) comes out of a study of cytomegalovirus exposure and HLA in healthy donors. PCR used 60 Vbeta primers and 13 Jbeta primers. Clones were read by immunoSEQ multiplex PCR, and TCRdb kept only the in-frame ones, dropping some. The data hold under 70,000 clones, with roughly 70% observed a single time. V lost 5 bases to trimming and J lost 4 bases, with 18 bases between them. Germline CDR1 LNHDA, CDR2 SQIVND (reference sequence). The CDR3 length is 16 residues. The source of this sequence is a man in his forties or fifties in good health and CMV-seropositive. Sequenced input: PBMCs. The gene calls are TRBV19 and TRBJ2-1; maybe TRBD1 (6 bases). DNA of the CDR3: TGTGCCAGTAGTCCCGAGAGGGGGACCCCTTACAATGAGCAGTTCTTC. It specifies CASSPERGTPYNEQFF.